One sample yielded the 8 T cell receptor beta chains listed below, sequenced in a study of blood T cell repertoires in COVID-19. TCRdb keeps only in-frame clones here, not all; method: immunoSEQ multiplex PCR. The sample contains around 250,000 clones, roughly 84% of which appear only once. Sequencing was carried out using PBMCs or T cells enriched from blood (not recorded which). The receptor source for this set is a woman aged 45-59 years who had been exposed to COVID-19.

The chain has TRBV6-9 and TRBJ1-6; TRBD1 is a possible D gene (5 bases). Trimming stripped 1 base from V and 7 bases from J, with 11 bases between. This CDR3 comprises 15 residues. Germline-derived CDR1 and CDR2 are MNHGY and SVAAGI. The CDR3 loop reads CASSYLGRVNSPLHF. For the CDR3, the DNA is TGTGCCAGCAGTTATTTGGGCAGGGTCAATTCACCCCTCCACTTT.

This clone was detected once. This likely traces to a read error, being one base from a far larger clone. This rearrangement joins TRBV7-9 to TRBJ1-1; D not resolved. Germline CDR1 is SEHNR and CDR2 is FQNEAQ (reference sequence). The CDR3 is made up of 12 amino acids. V shed 2 bases and J shed 5 bases, with 6 bases lying between them. In DNA, the CDR3 is TGTGCCAGCAGCTTACAGAATACTGAAGCTTTCTTT. It encodes CASSLQNTEAFF.

The chain carries TRBV9 and TRBJ1-3; 8 positions match TRBD1. Germline assignment: CDR1 SGDLS and CDR2 YYNGEE. This CDR3 region has 16 residues. V lost 4 bases to trimming and J lost 1 base; unmatched junction nucleotides: 7. CDR3 residues: CASSIRQGYSGNTIYF. CDR3 sequence (DNA): TGTGCCAGCAGCATCAGACAGGGGTATTCTGGAAACACCATATATTTT.

The rearrangement links TRBV6-1 to TRBJ2-4, with 8 bases that match TRBD1. Germline assignment: CDR1 MNHNS and CDR2 SASEGT. This CDR3 has 16 amino acids. With V trimmed by 4 bases and J by 0 bases, 5 bases remained unmatched. CDR3 region: CASSVPGQVAKNIQYF. The CDR3 DNA follows: TGTGCCAGCAGTGTACCGGGACAGGTAGCCAAAAACATTCAGTACTTC.

This clone came up a few times. DNA of the CDR3: TGTGCCAGTAGTCCGCAGCGGGGCCCGGGAGGAGATACGCAGTATTTT. It encodes CASSPQRGPGGDTQYF. This chain uses TRBV19 with TRBJ2-3; TRBD2 aligns across 7 bases. Germline CDR1 is LNHDA and CDR2 is SQIVND (reference sequence). CDR3 length: 16 amino acids. V lost 5 bases, J lost 5 bases, and 13 bases stayed unmatched.

V gene TRBV12-3 or TRBV12-4 combines with J gene TRBJ1-2, with TRBD1 matching over 10 bases. The CDR3 contains 13 residues. V lost 4 bases, J lost 8 bases, and 4 bases stayed unmatched. The CDR3 reads CASSYDRGRGYTF. The DNA of the CDR3 is TGTGCCAGCAGTTACGACAGGGGGCGAGGCTACACCTTC.

V gene TRBV7-2 combines with J gene TRBJ2-1; 9 bases agree with TRBD1. V was clipped by 4 bases and J by 10 bases; unmatched bases: 11. This CDR3 has 15 residues. Germline-derived CDR1 and CDR2 are SGHTA and FQGNSA. CDR3 nucleotides: TGTGCCAGCAGCTCCGCTTTGACAGGGGGTCGGGAGCAGTTCTTC. Residues: CASSSALTGGREQFF.

In its sample, this clone was seen many times. The chain couples TRBV4-3 to TRBJ2-1, with 7 bases lining up with TRBD2. V lost 0 bases, J lost 4 bases, and 9 bases stayed unmatched. This CDR3 region has 17 residues. Germline V gene sequence: CDR1 LGHNA, CDR2 YSLEER. In DNA form, the CDR3 reads TGCGCCAGCAGCCAAGAGGTGGACGGGGGGACTTACAATGAGCAGTTCTTC. Translation gives CASSQEVDGGTYNEQFF.